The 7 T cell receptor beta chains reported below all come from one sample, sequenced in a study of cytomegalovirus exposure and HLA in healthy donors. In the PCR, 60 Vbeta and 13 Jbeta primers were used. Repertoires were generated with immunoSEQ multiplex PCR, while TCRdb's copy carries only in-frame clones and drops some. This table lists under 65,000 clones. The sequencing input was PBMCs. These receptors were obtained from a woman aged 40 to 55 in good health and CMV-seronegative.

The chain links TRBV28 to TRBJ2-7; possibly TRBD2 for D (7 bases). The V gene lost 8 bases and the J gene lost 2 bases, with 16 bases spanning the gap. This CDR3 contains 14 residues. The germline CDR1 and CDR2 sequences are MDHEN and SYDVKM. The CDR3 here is CASEGEGGTYEQYF. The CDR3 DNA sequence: TGTGCCAGCGAGGGGGAGGGGGGCACCTACGAGCAGTACTTC.

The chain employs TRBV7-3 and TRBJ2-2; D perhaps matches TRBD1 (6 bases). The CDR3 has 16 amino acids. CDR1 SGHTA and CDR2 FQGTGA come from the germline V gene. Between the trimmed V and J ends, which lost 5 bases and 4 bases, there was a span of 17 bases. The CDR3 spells CASSLGNRVGTGELFF. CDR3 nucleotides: TGTGCCAGCAGCCTAGGGAACAGGGTGGGCACCGGGGAGCTGTTTTTT.

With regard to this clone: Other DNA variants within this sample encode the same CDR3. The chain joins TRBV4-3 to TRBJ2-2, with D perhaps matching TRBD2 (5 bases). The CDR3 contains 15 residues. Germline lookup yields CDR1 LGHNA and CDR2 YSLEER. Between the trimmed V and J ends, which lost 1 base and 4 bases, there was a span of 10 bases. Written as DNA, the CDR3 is TGCGCCAGCAGCCAAGGGGGAGTCGGCACCGGGGAGCTGTTTTTT. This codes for CASSQGGVGTGELFF.

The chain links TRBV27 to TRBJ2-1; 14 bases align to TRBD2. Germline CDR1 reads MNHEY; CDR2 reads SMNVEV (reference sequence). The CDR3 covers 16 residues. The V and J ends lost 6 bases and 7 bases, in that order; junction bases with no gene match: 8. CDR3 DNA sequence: TGTGCCAGCAGCGGACGACTAGCGGGGGGGAGTAATGAGCAGTTCTTC. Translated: CASSGRLAGGSNEQFF.

CDR3 loop: CASSYSNGGAGTEAFF. As DNA, the CDR3 is TGTGCCAGCAGTTACTCGAATGGGGGGGCGGGCACTGAAGCTTTCTTT. The chain is built from TRBV6-5 and TRBJ1-1; the D gene is possibly TRBD1 (6 bases). Trimming removed 0 bases at V and 4 bases at J, with 15 bases between. The germline gives CDR1 MNHEY, CDR2 SVGAGI. The CDR3 consists of 16 residues.

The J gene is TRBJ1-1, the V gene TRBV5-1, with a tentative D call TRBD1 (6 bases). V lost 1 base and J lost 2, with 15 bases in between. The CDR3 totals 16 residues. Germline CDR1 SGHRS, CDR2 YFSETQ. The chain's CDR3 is CASSLRIAGGNTEAFF. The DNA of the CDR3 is TGCGCCAGCAGCTTGCGGATTGCGGGGGGCAACACTGAAGCTTTCTTT.

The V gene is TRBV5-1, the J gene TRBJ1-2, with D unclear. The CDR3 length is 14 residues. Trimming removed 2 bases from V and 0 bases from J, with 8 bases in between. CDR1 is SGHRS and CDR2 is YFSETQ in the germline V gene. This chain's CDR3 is CASSFEGTNYGYTF. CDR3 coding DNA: TGCGCCAGCAGCTTCGAGGGCACTAACTATGGCTACACCTTC.